Below are 21 T cell receptor beta chains sequenced from a single sample in a study of glioma-infiltrating T cells. Using RNA template, CDR3s of TCR alpha and beta were amplified with iRepertoire arm-PCR. TCRdb used MiXCR to reprocess the multiplex PCR reads, holding one entry per CDR3 protein. Here the sample spans fewer than 90,000 distinct CDR3 sequences, about 23% being singletons. The sequenced sample consisted of glioma tissue, nonneoplastic brain tissue, or PBMCs (not recorded which). These receptors came from a human donor with low-grade glioma or glioblastoma, undergoing nonglioma brain surgery, or in good health (not recorded which).

The chain is built from TRBV10-3 and TRBJ2-7, with D perhaps TRBD1 (6 bases). There are 14 residues in the CDR3. The V end was cut by 6 bases, the J end by 4 bases, with 16 bases between. The germline V gene encodes CDR1 ENHRY and CDR2 SYGVKD. The CDR3 sequence is CAISSSGTFYEQYF. The CDR3 DNA follows: TGTGCCATCAGCTCGTCCGGGACATTTTACGAGCAGTACTTC.

This clonotype was seen at least ten times. This chain connects TRBV6-1 to TRBJ2-1; D possibly corresponds to TRBD1 (6 bases). Deletions cut 1 base from V and 6 bases from J, with 13 bases between. This CDR3 spans 15 amino acids. Germline lookup yields CDR1 MNHNS and CDR2 SASEGT. The CDR3 protein is CASSEGQPRGNEQFF. The CDR3 nucleotides read TGTGCCAGCAGTGAAGGGCAGCCCAGGGGCAATGAGCAGTTCTTC.

This clonotype was seen ten or more times. The V and J genes are TRBV7-2 and TRBJ1-1, with 7 nucleotides matching TRBD1. This CDR3 has 15 residues. V gave up 4 bases and J gave up 2 bases; unmatched junction bases: 7. Germline V gene lookup returns CDR1 SGHTA and CDR2 FQGNSA. CDR3 bases: TGTGCCAGCAGCTCACACAGGGGTGAAAACACTGAAGCTTTCTTT. Amino acid sequence: CASSSHRGENTEAFF.

Many counts were recorded for this clonotype. V is TRBV6-1 and J is TRBJ1-1, with D possibly TRBD1 on 5 matching bases. Between the trimmed V and J ends, which lost 5 bases and 3 bases, there was a span of 16 bases. The CDR3 loop spans 15 amino acids. The germline gives CDR1 MNHNS, CDR2 SASEGT. DNA for the CDR3: TGTGCCAGCAGTAGGACCAGGAGAGGGGACACTGAAGCTTTCTTT. Protein sequence: CASSRTRRGDTEAFF.

The gene calls are TRBV12-3 or TRBV12-4 and TRBJ2-5; tentative D call: TRBD2 (5 bases). The CDR3 totals 14 residues. The V end lost 3 bases, the J end lost 6 bases, and 14 bases lay between the germline ends. The CDR3 bases are TGTGCCAGCAGTTTTTCTGGCGTCGGGAAGACCCAGTACTTC. Translating gives CASSFSGVGKTQYF.

A few counts support this clonotype. The rearrangement links TRBV5-6 to TRBJ2-7, with 8 positions matching TRBD1. V gave up 4 bases and J gave up 2 bases; unmatched junction bases: 5. The CDR3 runs 14 residues. The germline gives CDR1 SGHDT, CDR2 YYEEEE. The CDR3 spells CASSRQGRTYEQYF. The CDR3 DNA follows: TGTGCCAGCAGCAGACAGGGGCGTACCTACGAGCAGTACTTC.

There are many counts of this clonotype. The chain is built from TRBV24-1 and TRBJ2-5; D is ambiguous. The CDR3 sequence is 12 residues long. V lost 3 bases and J lost 2, with 3 bases in between. The germline V gene has CDR1 KGHDR and CDR2 SFDVKD. Here the CDR3 reads CATSDAQETQYF. CDR3 DNA sequence: TGTGCCACCAGTGATGCACAAGAGACCCAGTACTTC.

This clonotype was seen a handful of times. This chain joins TRBV4-1 and TRBJ1-5; D call uncertain. Germline V gene data show CDR1 as MGHRA and CDR2 as YSYEKL. The CDR3 spans 15 residues. V lost 1 base and J 5 bases, leaving 12 bases between the germline ends. The CDR3 DNA reads as TGCGCCAGCAGCCAAGGAGAACCATGGGATCAGCCCCAGCATTTT. This codes for CASSQGEPWDQPQHF.

This clonotype was counted between two and nine times. The V gene is TRBV7-2, the J gene TRBJ1-2; 7 bases fit TRBD1. The germline V gene encodes CDR1 SGHTA and CDR2 FQGNSA. There are 14 residues in the CDR3. With 1 base clipped from V and 4 bases from J, the junction kept 3 bases outside the gene matches. The CDR3 is CASSLDHRGYGYTF. For the CDR3, the DNA is TGTGCCAGCAGCTTAGATCACAGGGGCTATGGCTACACCTTC.

This clonotype has a count of ten or more. This chain uses TRBV11-3 with TRBJ2-1; 12 bases are shared with TRBD2. CDR1 is SGHNT and CDR2 is YENEEA in the germline V gene. CDR3 length: 14 amino acids. J gave up 10 bases and V 4 bases, and 5 bases lay outside the gene matches. CDR3: CASSSLAGGHEQFF. CDR3 DNA: TGTGCCAGCAGCTCGCTAGCGGGAGGGCACGAGCAGTTCTTC.

This clonotype was counted only a few times. V usage is TRBV19 and J usage is TRBJ2-5, with a weak D call TRBD2 (5 bases). This CDR3 has 13 residues. Trimming left V 0 bases short and J 5 bases short, with 7 bases between. Looked up from germline, CDR1 is LNHDA and CDR2 is SQIVND (reference sequence). For the CDR3, the DNA is TGTGCCAGTAGTATAGAACGGAGGGAGACCCAGTACTTC. Translation: CASSIERRETQYF. The full variable domain, rest sourced from reference TRBV19 and TRBJ2-5, is DGGITQSPKYLFRKEGQNVTLSCEQNLNHDAMYWYRQDPGQGLRLIYYSQIVNDFQKGDIAEGYSVSREKKESFPLTVTSAQKNPTAFYLCASSIERRETQYFGPGTRLLVL.

This clonotype appeared a few times. The CDR3 DNA sequence: TGCGCCAGCAGTGAGTCGATTTGGGGGATCAGCGAGCAGTACTTC. Translated: CASSESIWGISEQYF. The rearrangement links TRBV10-1 to TRBJ2-7; possibly TRBD1 or TRBD2 for D (5 bases each). The CDR3 sequence is 15 residues long. V was clipped by 0 bases and J by 6 bases, with 15 bases between them. Germline V lookup: CDR1 WNHNN, CDR2 SYGVQD (reference sequence).

This clonotype has ten or more counts. Here the CDR3 omits its conserved ending phenylalanine or tryptophan, so a read error is the likely source. V usage is TRBV20-1 and J usage is TRBJ1-1; 8 bases are shared with TRBD1. The CDR3 is 14 amino acids. V gave up 2 bases and J gave up 1 base; unmatched junction bases: 3. CDR1 is DFQATT and CDR2 is SNEGSKA in the germline V gene (reference sequence). The CDR3 sequence: CSARTGTGNTEAFL. The CDR3 DNA follows: TGCAGTGCTAGAACGGGGACAGGGAACACTGAAGCTTTCCTT.

This clonotype has only a few counts. This chain uses TRBV7-7 with TRBJ2-7; 7 bases agree with TRBD1. The V gene's germline CDR1 is SSHAT and CDR2 FNYEAQ (reference sequence). The length of the CDR3 is 15 residues. The ends lost 5 bases at V and 0 bases at J; junction bases unmatched: 7. This CDR3 reads CASSPGTVSSYEQYF. The CDR3 coding sequence is TGTGCCAGCAGCCCTGGGACAGTTAGCTCCTACGAGCAGTACTTC.

In the case of this clonotype: This is likely a read error, given that the CDR3 carries no conserved phenylalanine or tryptophan at its end. The chain joins TRBV15 to TRBJ2-3; no firm D call. The CDR3 spans 13 residues. The germline V gene encodes CDR1 LNHNV and CDR2 YYDKDF (reference sequence). CDR3 nucleotides: TGTGCCACCATCAGAGATTCCCCAGATACGCAGTATCTT. Protein product: CATIRDSPDTQYL.

J is TRBJ2-3 and V is TRBV11-2; D perhaps matches TRBD2 (6 bases). Germline CDR1 reads SGHAT; CDR2 reads FQNNGV. Trimming left V 4 bases short and J 4 bases short, with 12 bases between. The CDR3 is 14 amino acids. CDR3 in DNA: TGTGCCAGCAGCTGGTGGGGGGAGGCAGATACGCAGTATTTT. Its translation: CASSWWGEADTQYF. Full variable domain (outside the CDR3, taken from reference TRBV11-2 and TRBJ2-3): EAGVAQSPRYKIIEKRQSVAFWCNPISGHATLYWYQQILGQGPKLLIQFQNNGVVDDSQLPKDRFSAERLKGVDSTLKIQPAKLEDSAVYLCASSWWGEADTQYFGPGTRLTVL.

Points on this clonotype: A clone one base away is much larger, so this may be a read error. This CDR3 fails to terminate in the conserved phenylalanine or tryptophan, so it likely reflects a read error. The CDR3 sequence: CASRGQGANTGELFL. In DNA, the CDR3 is TGTGCCAGCCGAGGACAGGGAGCCAACACCGGGGAGCTGTTTTTA. The rearrangement joins TRBV2 to TRBJ2-2; 8 bases fit TRBD1. V was pared by 8 bases and J by 2 bases, with 7 bases of the junction left unmatched. Per germline, CDR1 SNHLY and CDR2 FYNNEI. The CDR3 is 15 amino acids.

This clonotype has at least ten counts. The V and J genes are TRBV6-2 or TRBV6-3 and TRBJ1-1, with D maybe TRBD1 (5 bases). CDR1 and CDR2 from the germline V gene are MNHEY and SVGEGT. The CDR3 is 16 amino acids. V was clipped by 5 bases and J by 7 bases, with 23 bases between them. The CDR3 spells CASSIPIRTNPIEAFF. Written as DNA, the CDR3 is TGTGCCAGCAGTATCCCAATCCGGACAAACCCAATTGAAGCTTTCTTT.

This clonotype was detected many times. This chain links TRBV10-2 with TRBJ1-5, with 7 bases that match TRBD1. With 0 bases clipped from V and 5 bases from J, the junction kept 10 bases outside the gene matches. The CDR3 totals 17 residues. Per germline, CDR1 WSHSY and CDR2 SAAADI. CDR3 DNA sequence: TGCGCCAGCAGTGAGTCAAAAACGGACAGGAAGCATCAGCCCCAGCATTTT. Amino acid sequence: CASSESKTDRKHQPQHF.

This clonotype has just a few counts. The chain is built from TRBV7-9 and TRBJ1-1; tentative D call: TRBD1 (5 bases). The CDR3 is 18 residues long. Germline values: CDR1 SEHNR, CDR2 FQNEAQ (reference sequence). V lost 1 base and J lost 2, with 20 bases in between. This CDR3 reads CASSLEGFQGAFNTEAFF. DNA for the CDR3: TGTGCCAGCAGCTTAGAAGGCTTCCAAGGGGCCTTCAACACTGAAGCTTTCTTT. Full variable domain (remainder filled in from reference TRBV7-9 and TRBJ1-1): DTGVSQNPRHKITKRGQNVTFRCDPISEHNRLYWYRQTLGQGPEFLTYFQNEAQLEKSRLLSDRFSAERPKGSFSTLEIQRTEQGDSAMYLCASSLEGFQGAFNTEAFFGQGTRLTVV.

The rearrangement uses TRBV5-1 and TRBJ2-3; 7 bases are shared with TRBD2. The V and J ends lost 6 bases and 2 bases, in that order; junction bases with no gene match: 9. The CDR3 length is 15 residues. Germline lookup yields CDR1 SGHRS and CDR2 YFSETQ. The CDR3 coding sequence is TGCGCCAGCAACCCCTTAGCGGGCTCCACAGATACGCAGTATTTT. It is translated as CASNPLAGSTDTQYF.